The 13 T cell receptor beta chains reported below all come from one sample, sequenced in a study of CXCR3-negative and CXCR3-positive naive CD8 T cells. Overall study findings and caveats: CXCR3-positive naive cells had more hydrophobic TRB CDR3s than CXCR3-negative naive cells.

The study made its TRB cDNA libraries by 5' RACE, adding UMI labels. TCRdb re-called the 5' RACE reads and catalogs CDR3 proteins one per entry, DNA excluded. Its table records approximately 88,000 distinct CDR3 sequences. Which antigens these TCRs recognize remains unknown. Sequencing input: naive CXCR3+ CD8+ T cells from blood. Subset defined: CD45RO-CCR7+CD27+CD95- naive CD8+ T cells expressing CXCR3 (TNR3+). These receptors originate from a human donor in good health. Some clones in this sample may be carry-over from other donors' samples.

The rearrangement uses TRBV27 and TRBJ1-1. Germline V CDR1 and CDR2: MNHEY, SMNVEV (reference sequence). The length of the CDR3 is 15 residues. This CDR3 is CASSLGGGLGTEAFF.

J is TRBJ2-3 and V is TRBV11-1; TCRdb gives TRBD1 as the D gene, but with no DNA this cannot be confirmed. CDR1 is SGHAT, CDR2 FQDESV, per germline (reference sequence). CDR3 size: 16 residues. CDR3 in amino acids: CASSLLPRGSTDTQYF.

V gene TRBV13 combines with J gene TRBJ1-2; TCRdb names TRBD1, which stays unverified in the absence of DNA. Germline loops: CDR1 PRHDT, CDR2 FYEKMQ (reference sequence). The CDR3 runs to 16 residues. The CDR3 reads CASSLESDRGSDGYTF.

The J gene is TRBJ1-6, the V gene TRBV4-2; without DNA, the TCRdb call of TRBD1 cannot be checked. The length of the CDR3 is 14 residues. The germline CDR1 and CDR2 sequences are LGHNA and YNFKEQ. CDR3 amino acids: CASSPGTENSPLHF.

The V call is TRBV3-1, the J call TRBJ2-5; checking the TCRdb D call of TRBD2 is not possible without DNA. The germline V gene has CDR1 LGHDT and CDR2 YNNKEL (reference sequence). This CDR3 comprises 17 residues. The CDR3 protein is CASSHEAGEEGGETQYF.

This chain uses TRBV7-9 with TRBJ2-3. The CDR3 is 12 residues long. CDR1 is SEHNR, CDR2 FQNEAQ, per germline (reference sequence). The CDR3 here is CASMYYTDTQYF.

The chain recombines TRBV2 with TRBJ1-1; without DNA, the TCRdb call of TRBD1 cannot be checked. Per the germline V gene, CDR1 is SNHLY and CDR2 is FYNNEI. The CDR3 is 14 residues long. CDR3 residues: CASRTTGPNTEAFF.

CDR3 region: CASSLSPSSNQPQHF. The gene calls are TRBV27 and TRBJ1-5. There are 15 residues in the CDR3. Germline V gene data show CDR1 as MNHEY and CDR2 as SMNVEV (reference sequence).

The chain joins TRBV7-9 to TRBJ1-1. The CDR3 runs to 12 residues. In germline, CDR1 is SEHNR, CDR2 FQNEAQ (reference sequence). This CDR3 is CASSLGPTEAFF.

The chain uses TRBV21-1 and TRBJ2-3; no DNA is available, so the TRBD1 call from TCRdb remains unchecked. TRBV21-1 is annotated as a pseudogene. The CDR3 has 12 amino acids. CDR3 region: CANPWAGDTQYF.

The rearrangement links TRBV7-3 to TRBJ1-1; the D call of TRBD1 rests on TCRdb alone, since no DNA is present to check it. Germline CDR1 is SGHTA and CDR2 is FQGTGA. This CDR3 has 15 residues. CDR3 sequence reads: CASSLMAGANTEAFF.

This CDR3 reads CASMGTENTGELFF. This chain joins TRBV2 and TRBJ2-2; TCRdb picks TRBD1, but there is no DNA to check that call. Germline lookup yields CDR1 SNHLY and CDR2 FYNNEI. The CDR3 has 14 residues.

V and J are TRBV27 and TRBJ2-7; TCRdb proposes TRBD2, but this gene call is untestable without DNA. The germline V gene has CDR1 MNHEY and CDR2 SMNVEV (reference sequence). This CDR3 has 15 amino acids. The CDR3 loop is CASSLEGIGTYEQYF.